The 21 T cell receptor beta chains reported below all come from one sample, sequenced in a study of blood T cells in healthy people across ages. Primers used in a second PCR of about 7 to 12 cycles were a sample-barcoded 5' primer and a J-beta primer mix. MiXCR was run by TCRdb on the 5' RACE reads, yielding one entry per CDR3 protein. The repertoire holds approximately 810,000 distinct CDR3 sequences, with 29% as singletons. Sequencing used blood. The receptors derive from a woman aged 80 or over in good health.

In this sample, this clonotype turned up many times. V gene TRBV6-6 combines with J gene TRBJ1-5; D perhaps matches TRBD1 (6 bases). Deletions cut 6 bases from V and 0 bases from J, with 12 bases between. Germline CDR1 and CDR2: MNHNY and SVGAGI (reference sequence). CDR3 length equals 15 residues. CDR3 nucleotides: TGTGCCAGCAGCGACAGGCTTTATAGCAATCAGCCCCAGCATTTT. This translates into CASSDRLYSNQPQHF.

To note about this clonotype: A read error may be the cause here, since a much bigger clone is one base away. CDR3 amino acids: CASSSVRDAQYF. The DNA of the CDR3 is TGTGCCAGCAGTTCGGTAAGAGATGCGCAGTATTTT. This chain connects TRBV6-2 or TRBV6-3 to TRBJ2-3; no firm D call. Germline V gene sequence: CDR1 MNHEY, CDR2 SVGEGT. The CDR3 has 12 amino acids.

This clonotype came up a few times. This sequence joins TRBV20-1 and TRBJ2-1, with D possibly matching TRBD2 (7 bases). Germline CDR1 DFQATT, CDR2 SNEGSKA (reference sequence). V was pared by 4 bases and J by 2 bases, with 24 bases between. This CDR3 comprises 18 residues. The chain's CDR3 is CSAKNRDRGGGAYNEQFF. CDR3 nucleotide sequence: TGCAGTGCTAAGAATAGAGATAGGGGAGGGGGTGCCTACAATGAGCAGTTCTTC.

This clonotype has just a few counts. The gene calls are TRBV28 and TRBJ2-7, with D uncertain. Germline V lookup: CDR1 MDHEN, CDR2 SYDVKM. Trimming pared 5 bases from V and 3 bases from J, leaving 8 bases between. The CDR3 has 12 amino acids. CDR3 nucleotide sequence: TGTGCCAGCAGTGGGTACTACTACGAGCAGTACTTC. This sequence encodes CASSGYYYEQYF.

There are many counts of this clonotype. The CDR3 here is CASSLSRTVQETQYF. The CDR3 nucleotides are TGTGCCAGCAGCTTATCTCGCACAGTCCAAGAGACCCAGTACTTC. The V gene is TRBV7-2, the J gene TRBJ2-5; D call uncertain. From germline, CDR1 is SGHTA and CDR2 FQGNSA. V gave up 2 bases and J gave up 1 base, with 11 bases separating them. The CDR3 is 15 residues long.

The chain has TRBV20-1 and TRBJ2-7, with TRBD2 identical over 10 bases. The length of the CDR3 is 17 residues. CDR1 DFQATT and CDR2 SNEGSKA come from the germline V gene (reference sequence). V shed 0 bases, J shed 3 bases, and the junction held 11 bases outside the gene matches. CDR3 in amino acids: CSARDPTSGMGYYEQYF. Here the CDR3 DNA reads TGCAGTGCTAGAGACCCTACTAGCGGGATGGGGTACTACGAGCAGTACTTC.

The chain joins TRBV29-1 to TRBJ2-5, with 14 bases identical to TRBD2. The CDR3 has 14 amino acids. CDR1 and CDR2 (germline): SQVTM, ANQGSEA. J was trimmed by 3 bases and V by 6 bases; bases with no gene match: 3. Written as DNA, the CDR3 is TGCAGCGTGGGGGGACTAGCGGGAGAAGAGACCCAGTACTTC. The encoded protein is CSVGGLAGEETQYF.

The table lists this clonotype with many counts. This chain links TRBV5-1 with TRBJ2-7; D is possibly TRBD2 (7 bases). Germline V CDR1 and CDR2: SGHRS, YFSETQ. Trimming stripped 4 bases from V and 5 bases from J, with 22 bases between. The CDR3 has 16 amino acids. CDR3 residues: CASSRPQKGGPHEQYF. The CDR3 DNA follows: TGCGCCAGCAGCCGACCCCAGAAGGGGGGGCCGCACGAGCAGTACTTC.

This clonotype has more than one count but fewer than ten. The chain is built from TRBV20-1 and TRBJ2-3, with 10 bases that match TRBD2. Germline CDR1 reads DFQATT; CDR2 reads SNEGSKA (reference sequence). This CDR3 is built from 17 residues. Germline trimming cut 2 bases from V and 2 bases from J; bases unmatched to any gene: 10. Here the CDR3 reads CSARFLAGDPYTDTQYF. CDR3 nucleotides: TGCAGTGCTAGATTCCTAGCGGGGGACCCATACACAGATACGCAGTATTTT.

The chain uses TRBV20-1 and TRBJ2-7; D tentatively reads TRBD1 or TRBD2 (6 bases each). Per the germline V gene, CDR1 is DFQATT and CDR2 is SNEGSKA (reference sequence). The ends were cut back, 5 bases at V and 0 bases at J, with 14 bases in the middle. The length of the CDR3 is 14 residues. CDR3 DNA sequence: TGCAGTGCTCCGGAGGGGGGAATCTCCTACGAGCAGTACTTC. Its protein product is CSAPEGGISYEQYF.

This clonotype was recorded many times. The chain links TRBV7-9 to TRBJ1-2; D is uncertain. The germline gives CDR1 SEHNR, CDR2 FQNEAQ (reference sequence). The CDR3 is made up of 14 amino acids. Trimming pared 5 bases from V and 1 base from J, leaving 11 bases between. DNA for the CDR3: TGTGCCAGCAGCCAAGCCTCAGTTAACTATGGCTACACCTTC. This translates into CASSQASVNYGYTF.

This clonotype was counted ten times or more. The rearrangement links TRBV20-1 to TRBJ1-2; D gene uncertain. CDR3 length: 15 residues. Germline assignment: CDR1 DFQATT and CDR2 SNEGSKA (reference sequence). V was trimmed by 1 base and J by 1 base, leaving 13 bases between them. Here the CDR3 DNA reads TGCAGTGCTAGAGTAGGCAGGCTCATTAACTATGGCTACACCTTC. Its protein product is CSARVGRLINYGYTF.

This clonotype was seen repeatedly, ten times or more. The J gene is TRBJ2-7, the V gene TRBV6-5; a possible D gene is TRBD1 (6 bases). In germline, CDR1 is MNHEY, CDR2 SVGAGI. There are 14 residues in the CDR3. Between the trimmed V and J ends, which lost 2 bases and 0 bases, there was a span of 8 bases. The CDR3 is CASSYQGSSYEQYF. DNA of the CDR3: TGTGCCAGCAGTTACCAGGGGAGCTCCTACGAGCAGTACTTC.

This rearrangement joins TRBV5-1 to TRBJ1-2; no clear D. Germline loops: CDR1 SGHRS, CDR2 YFSETQ. Trimming pared 5 bases from V and 8 bases from J, leaving 10 bases between. The CDR3 is made up of 11 amino acids. This CDR3 is CASRSSGGYTF. The CDR3 DNA follows: TGCGCCAGCAGATCTTCTGGGGGCTACACCTTC.

In its sample, this clonotype was seen many times. CDR3 in amino acids: CASSQERSGYGGYTF. The CDR3 coding sequence is TGCGCCAGCAGCCAAGAAAGGAGTGGGTACGGAGGCTACACCTTC. V usage is TRBV4-1 and J usage is TRBJ1-2; D unresolved. The V gene lost 0 bases and the J gene lost 8 bases, with 16 bases spanning the gap. This CDR3 comprises 15 residues. CDR1 and CDR2 (germline): MGHRA, YSYEKL.

The genes are TRBV20-1 and TRBJ1-2; D is possibly TRBD1 (5 bases). Germline lookup yields CDR1 DFQATT and CDR2 SNEGSKA (reference sequence). V was shortened by 8 bases and J by 4 bases, with 20 bases between the two germline ends. The length of the CDR3 is 14 residues. CDR3 amino acids: CSHSDSPWLYGYTF. The CDR3 region has the DNA TGCAGTCACTCCGACAGCCCATGGCTCTATGGCTACACCTTC.

The rearrangement links TRBV20-1 to TRBJ2-3, with a possible D match to TRBD2 (6 bases). This CDR3 spans 17 amino acids. The ends were cut back, 6 bases at V and 0 bases at J, with 22 bases in the middle. Germline-derived CDR1 and CDR2 are DFQATT and SNEGSKA (reference sequence). CDR3 in DNA: TGCAGTGCCCCGGAGCTAGCGAGGAGGCCTAGCACAGATACGCAGTATTTT. This encodes CSAPELARRPSTDTQYF.

In this sample, this clonotype turned up many times. J is TRBJ2-3 and V is TRBV6-6; TRBD2 matches at 9 bases. From germline, CDR1 is MNHNY and CDR2 SVGAGI (reference sequence). The length of the CDR3 is 14 residues. The V segment lost 10 bases and the J segment 3 bases; nucleotides outside the gene matches: 8. CDR3 nucleotide sequence: TGTGCCACTAGGGGTAGCGGGGGAACAGATACGCAGTATTTT. The encoded protein is CATRGSGGTDTQYF.

This clonotype was detected many times. The chain has TRBV5-6 and TRBJ2-5; D possibly corresponds to TRBD1 (5 bases). Trimming pared 1 base from V and 5 bases from J, leaving 12 bases between. The CDR3 length is 14 residues. Germline CDR1 is SGHDT and CDR2 is YYEEEE. The CDR3 DNA sequence: TGTGCCAGCAGCTTGCCGGCAGGGTTGGAGACCCAGTACTTC. Translated: CASSLPAGLETQYF.

This clonotype was counted ten times or more. The chain joins TRBV2 to TRBJ2-3, with D maybe TRBD1 (5 bases). Trimming took off 7 bases at V and 8 bases at J, with 19 bases between the two ends. CDR3 length equals 14 residues. The germline CDR1 and CDR2 sequences are SNHLY and FYNNEI. DNA of the CDR3: TGTGCCAGCAAGGGTTGGCAGGGTCCAAGTACGCAGTATTTT. Protein: CASKGWQGPSTQYF.

The chain is built from TRBV7-9 and TRBJ1-5, with a possible D match to TRBD1 (6 bases). Trimming took 4 bases from V and 4 from J, leaving 14 bases between them. CDR3 length: 15 residues. Germline V gene lookup returns CDR1 SEHNR and CDR2 FQNEAQ (reference sequence). In DNA form, the CDR3 reads TGTGCCAGCAGCTCTTTTCCCGACAGGAATCAGCCCCAGCATTTT. As protein: CASSSFPDRNQPQHF.